Listed here is a single T cell receptor (beta chain). Profiling relied on immunoSEQ multiplex PCR, and the TCRdb table lists in-frame clones only, not all of them. The repertoire includes fewer than 350,000 clones, approximately 87% of them detected once, and around 8% sits in the top ten. The V end was cut by 5 bases, the J end by 3 bases, with 5 bases between. The length of the CDR3 is 12 residues. The germline V gene has CDR1 SQVTM and CDR2 ANQGSEA. These data come from a study of blood T cell repertoires in COVID-19. Whole-study context: PBMCs, B-cell-depleted T cells, or T cells were the source of the cDNA or gDNA that made up the material.

The TCR comes from a woman aged 45-65 years who had recovered from COVID-19. The source material was peripheral blood. The V and J genes are TRBV29-1 and TRBJ2-6; maybe TRBD2 (5 bases). The chain's CDR3 is CSVRGGANVLTF. The CDR3 DNA is TGCAGCGTTCGGGGTGGGGCCAACGTCCTGACTTTC.